This is a list of T cell receptor beta chains from one sample in a study of response to subunit inactivated influenza vaccine. One entry per CDR3 protein, called by TCRdb with MiXCR from the RT-PCR reads. The table records about 500,000 distinct CDR3 sequences, 15% to 20% of them present only once. Specimen: CD4+ T cells sorted from PBMCs, collected around 25 months after vaccination. Receptors originate from a man aged 50 to 69 who received an inactivated influenza vaccine. Both conserved end residues are trimmed from each CDR3. D genes are given only for firm matches.

>TRBV20-1|TRBJ2-2|TRBD2
SARPPAGGSYGGELF
>TRBV11-1|TRBJ2-1|TRBD2
AVRLLAGGSLLNNEQF
>TRBV7-2|TRBJ1-2|.
ASSLVWVGYGYT
>TRBV5-5|TRBJ2-5|.
ASSTLPDSSQETQY
>TRBV4-2|TRBJ2-3|.
ASSQPPVGGAAKTQY
>TRBV28|TRBJ2-5|TRBD1
ASSLSYRGETQY
>TRBV3-1|TRBJ2-3|.
ASSQQALTDTQY
>TRBV12-3/TRBV12-4|TRBJ2-2|TRBD1
ASRGGTGFTGELF
>TRBV28|TRBJ1-1|TRBD1
ASRPSRQGNTEAF
>TRBV12-3/TRBV12-4|TRBJ1-2|.
ASSSRTQGGGYT
>TRBV27|TRBJ1-1|.
ASSPNRVRATEAF
>TRBV29-1|TRBJ2-2|.
SVQFGTRGTGELF
>TRBV3-1|TRBJ2-3|.
ASSGGRITQY
>TRBV3-1|TRBJ2-5|TRBD1
ASSQPRTGEETQY
>TRBV28|TRBJ2-3|.
ASSRRGSGTDTQY
>TRBV20-1|TRBJ2-3|TRBD1
SARKPGQGTDTQY
>TRBV4-1|TRBJ1-1|TRBD1
ASSQTTGGNTEAF
>TRBV13|TRBJ2-7|.
ASSPRGSPLKQY
>TRBV20-1|TRBJ1-2|.
SAAPGVGYGYT
>TRBV20-1|TRBJ1-2|.
SAGPVDYYGYT
>TRBV5-1|TRBJ1-5|TRBD1
ASSLELGVDRALNQPQH
>TRBV15|TRBJ2-2|.
ATSSMGGLQRSGELF
>TRBV27|TRBJ2-7|.
ASSPRQVVIDEQY
>TRBV7-2|TRBJ1-3|.
ASSINFGTGNTIY
>TRBV29-1|TRBJ2-3|.
SVGPAHTDTQY
>TRBV20-1|TRBJ2-5|.
SAWAVTRHNKRLAYQETQY
>TRBV11-1|TRBJ2-5|.
ASSSSLFAGPIQETQY
>TRBV5-1|TRBJ2-7|.
ASRWDLPGEQY
>TRBV12-3/TRBV12-4|TRBJ2-2|TRBD1
ASSSGQRVGELF
>TRBV4-2|TRBJ2-1|TRBD2
ASSQDLGGASYNEQF
>TRBV7-2|TRBJ2-2|.
ASSLAPNQVPGELF
>TRBV6-2/TRBV6-3|TRBJ1-2|TRBD1
ASSLTRTGDGYT
>TRBV4-1|TRBJ2-5|.
ASSRTEAIETQY
>TRBV6-1|TRBJ2-7|.
ASSPTFPGEQY
>TRBV6-5|TRBJ2-3|TRBD2
ASSYSFSGGQNTDTQY
>TRBV5-1|TRBJ1-2|.
ASSVGDAANYGYT
>TRBV4-3|TRBJ2-1|.
ASSLGRTTYNEQF
>TRBV4-3|TRBJ1-4|.
ASSQGHRREKLF
>TRBV10-3|TRBJ2-3|TRBD2
AIARGALGFGDTQY
>TRBV12-3/TRBV12-4|TRBJ2-5|TRBD2
ASSHWGGQETQY
>TRBV3-1|TRBJ2-7|TRBD1
ASSPNAGQGMTYEQY
>TRBV15|TRBJ2-3|.
ATSRAQGGPDTQY
>TRBV9|TRBJ2-7|.
ASSVAPGDPYEQY
>TRBV7-2|TRBJ2-7|.
ASSKGGGSSYEQY
>TRBV5-6|TRBJ2-3|TRBD2
ASSLGLAGGLTQY
>TRBV5-5|TRBJ2-5|.
ASSLAWRETQY
>TRBV24-1|TRBJ2-1|TRBD2
ATRGLAGRRYNEQF
>TRBV6-1|TRBJ2-7|TRBD1
ASRWGQRLYEQY
>TRBV18|TRBJ2-1|.
ASSPSGPRIHNEQF
>TRBV7-2|TRBJ2-2|.
ASSPSIGELF
>TRBV7-2|TRBJ2-3|TRBD2
ASSSTSGRASDTQY
>TRBV27|TRBJ2-7|TRBD1
ASSLSSWTGVDEQY
>TRBV12-3/TRBV12-4|TRBJ1-1|.
ASTRIRNTEAF
>TRBV29-1|TRBJ2-7|TRBD1
SVGQGGIYEQY
>TRBV20-1|TRBJ2-1|TRBD1
SARGTTGGNEQF
>TRBV20-1|TRBJ2-2|.
SFRDPENTGELF
>TRBV7-7|TRBJ2-5|.
ASSPAAVGIVSLEETQY
>TRBV20-1|TRBJ2-3|.
SASKGDTDTQY